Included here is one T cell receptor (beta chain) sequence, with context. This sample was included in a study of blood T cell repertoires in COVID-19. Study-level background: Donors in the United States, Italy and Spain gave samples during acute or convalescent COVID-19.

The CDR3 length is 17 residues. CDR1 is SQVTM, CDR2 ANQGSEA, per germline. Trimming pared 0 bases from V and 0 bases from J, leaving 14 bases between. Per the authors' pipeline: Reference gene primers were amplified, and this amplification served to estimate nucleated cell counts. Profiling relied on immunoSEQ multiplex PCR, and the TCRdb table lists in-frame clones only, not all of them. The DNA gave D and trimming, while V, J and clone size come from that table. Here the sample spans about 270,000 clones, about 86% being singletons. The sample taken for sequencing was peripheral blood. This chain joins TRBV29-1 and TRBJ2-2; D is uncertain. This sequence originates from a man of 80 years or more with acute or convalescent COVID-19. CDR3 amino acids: CSVEDLRTRTNTGELFF. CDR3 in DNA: TGCAGCGTTGAAGACTTAAGAACGAGGACGAACACCGGGGAGCTGTTTTTT.